This TCR beta chain stems from a study of T-cell memory formation after mild COVID-19. Notes on the study in general: Detection of some responders pre-infection suggested pre-existing cross-reactive memory T cells participated.

CDR3 length: 13 amino acids. The V gene lost 5 bases and the J gene lost 7 bases, with 12 bases spanning the gap. Germline V gene sequence: CDR1 SEHNR, CDR2 FQNEAQ (reference sequence). 5'RACE with constant-segment primers yielded barcoded, UMI-tagged TCR alpha and TCR beta cDNA libraries. One entry per CDR3 protein results from TCRdb running MiXCR on the 5' RACE reads. The top ten clones hold about 20% of a sample with hundreds of thousands of distinct CDR3 sequences, roughly 15% of them seen once. For this clonotype: Its antigen is still unknown.

This clonotype was sampled from a man aged 18 to 30 who had mild COVID-19 (a few samples of this study predate the infection). Cell type and time point are not known. The source material was PBMCs or a T cell subset sorted from them (not recorded which). The chain recombines TRBV7-9 with TRBJ2-1; D remains unclear. DNA of the CDR3: TGTGCCAGCAGCCCCTATAGCTCTAATGAGCAGTTCTTC. Protein product: CASSPYSSNEQFF.